The entry below gives a single T cell receptor beta chain sequence along with its context. This CDR3 is built from 14 residues. Trimming cost V 0 bases and J 0 bases, with 5 bases left between them. The germline V gene encodes CDR1 SNHLY and CDR2 FYNNEI. The sample comes from a study of blood T cell repertoires in COVID-19. Turning to the study itself: Samples taken during acute and convalescent COVID-19 were collected in the United States, Italy and Spain. In each case, the material was cDNA or gDNA derived from T cells, B-cell-depleted T cells, or PBMCs.

TCRdb's copy holds only in-frame clones and misses some; the assay was immunoSEQ multiplex PCR. The table lists about 240,000 clones, about four fifths of them singletons. The receptor was derived from a man between 25 and 39 years old who had recovered from COVID-19. The sequencing input was peripheral blood. This chain connects TRBV2 to TRBJ2-5; no definite D call. CDR3 in amino acids: CASSEAGYQETQYF. The CDR3 DNA is TGTGCCAGCAGTGAAGCGGGCTACCAAGAGACCCAGTACTTC.